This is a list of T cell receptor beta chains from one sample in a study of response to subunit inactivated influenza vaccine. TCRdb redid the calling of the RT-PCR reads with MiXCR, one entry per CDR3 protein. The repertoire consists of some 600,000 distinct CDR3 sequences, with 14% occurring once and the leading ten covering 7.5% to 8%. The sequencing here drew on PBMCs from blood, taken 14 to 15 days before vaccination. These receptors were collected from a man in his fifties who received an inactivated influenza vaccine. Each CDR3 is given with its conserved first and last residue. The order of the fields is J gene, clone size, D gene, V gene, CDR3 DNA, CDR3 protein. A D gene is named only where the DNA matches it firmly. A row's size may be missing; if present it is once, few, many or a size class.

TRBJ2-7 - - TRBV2 TGTGCCAGCAGTGCAGGCCTTCCGAGACACTACTCCTACGAGCAGTACTTC CASSAGLPRHYSYEQYF
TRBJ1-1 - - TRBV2 TGTGCCAGCATCTTGGACAGCATCCGCACTGAAGCTTTCTTT CASILDSIRTEAFF
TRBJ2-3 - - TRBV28 TGTGCCAGCAGTCCCCTCCAGTCCTCACGGACGCAGTATTTT CASSPLQSSRTQYF
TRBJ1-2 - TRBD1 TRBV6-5 TGTGCCAGCAGTTCAGGGGGATTTCTTCGGGTCGGCTACACCTTC CASSSGGFLRVGYTF
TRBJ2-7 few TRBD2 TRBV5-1 TGCGCCAGCACCCAAGTACTTGGCGGGGGGAACGAGCAGTACTTC CASTQVLGGGNEQYF
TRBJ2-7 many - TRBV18 TGTGCCAGCTCACCGCGGACTAACTCCTACGAGCAGTACTTC CASSPRTNSYEQYF
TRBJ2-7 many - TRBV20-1 TGCAGTGCTAGGGACTACGAGCAGTACTTC CSARDYEQYF
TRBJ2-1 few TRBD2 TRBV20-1 TGCAGTGCTAGTCGCGCTAGCGGGGCAAATGAGCAGTTCTTC CSASRASGANEQFF
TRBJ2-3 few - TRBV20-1 TGCAGTGCCACGACAGCCCTGAGCACAGATACGCAGTATTTT CSATTALSTDTQYF
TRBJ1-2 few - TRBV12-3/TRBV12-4 TGTGCCAGCAGTTCAACCGGGACCTCTGGCTACACCTTC CASSSTGTSGYTF
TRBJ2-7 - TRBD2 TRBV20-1 TGCAGTGCTATACCGACTAGCGGCCCTCCCTACGAGCAGTACTTC CSAIPTSGPPYEQYF
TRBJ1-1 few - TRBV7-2 TGTGCCAGCAGCCCGGGACATTCCAACTGGGGTGAAGCTTTCTTT CASSPGHSNWGEAFF
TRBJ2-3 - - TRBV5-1 TGCGCCAGCAGCTGGCTAGGATCAGATACGCAGTATTTT CASSWLGSDTQYF
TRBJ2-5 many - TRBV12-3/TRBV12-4 TGTGCCAGCAGTTTAATGGAGACCCAGTACTTC CASSLMETQYF
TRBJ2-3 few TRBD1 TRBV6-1 TGTGCCACCAAGGGGGCGGTTGCAGATACGCAGTATTTT CATKGAVADTQYF
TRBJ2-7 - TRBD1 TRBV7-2 TGTGCCAGCAGCTTAGCGCCCGCTCGACAGGGGGCATACGAGCAGTACTTC CASSLAPARQGAYEQYF
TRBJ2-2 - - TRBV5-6 TGTGCCAGCAGCTTGCTTCTCGTGGCGAACACCGGGGAGCTGTTTTTT CASSLLLVANTGELFF
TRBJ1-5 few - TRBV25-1 TGTGCCAGCAGTGAATCAGGGTCCGGCAATCAGCCCCAGCATTTT CASSESGSGNQPQHF
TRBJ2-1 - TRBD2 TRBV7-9 TGTGCCAGCAGCTACCAATCGACTAGCGGGTTTTTCAATGAGCAGTTCTTC CASSYQSTSGFFNEQFF
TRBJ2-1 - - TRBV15 TGTGCCACCAGCAGAGTGGTGCAAGGCGGGTACAATGAGCAGTTCTTC CATSRVVQGGYNEQFF
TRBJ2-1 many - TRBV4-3 TGCGCCAGCAGCCAGGGTCGAGGACAGTACAATGAGCAGTTCTTC CASSQGRGQYNEQFF
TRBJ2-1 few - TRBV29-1 TGCAGCGTTGAAGATCGACGCCAGAGGGTCAATGAGCAGTTCTTC CSVEDRRQRVNEQFF
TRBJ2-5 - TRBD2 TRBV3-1 TGTGCCAGCAGCCAAGATTTACTAGCGGGGCCTTACCAAGAGACCCAGTACTTC CASSQDLLAGPYQETQYF
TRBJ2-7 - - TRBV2 TGTGCCAGCAGTATGGGCCCGACCGGAGGCGAGCAGTACTTC CASSMGPTGGEQYF
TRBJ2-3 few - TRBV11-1 TGTGCCAGCAGCTACCTCCCCGGATGGACTTTTGCCAGCACAGATACGCAGTATTTT CASSYLPGWTFASTDTQYF
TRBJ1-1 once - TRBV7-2 TGTGCCAGCAGCTTAGTATCCGCGAACACTGAAGCTTTCTTT CASSLVSANTEAFF